The 20 T cell receptor beta chains listed next were all sequenced from one sample in a study of shared clonotypes between healthy human individuals (dated by TCRdb to 2020 to 2022). Library preparation employed the immunoSEQ multiplex PCR assay. TCRdb retrieved this table from immuneACCESS and kept in-frame rearrangements only. Not all clones are present; in checked studies, unresolved V genes account for under half, and no reason is known for the remainder. This sample is represented by under 850,000 clones; roughly 72% of them were singletons. The top ten clonotypes cover approximately 1.7% of the sample. The material sequenced was memory CD4+ T cells sorted from blood. What the cell subset or site label conveys for this sample: CD45RA-negative fraction. All receptors derive from a woman aged 30 to 39 in good health.

The chain has TRBV7-9 and TRBJ1-2; possibly TRBD1 for D (6 bases). The CDR3 runs to 15 residues. Trimming took 6 bases from V and 1 from J, leaving 15 bases between them. Germline V gene data show CDR1 as SEHNR and CDR2 as FQNEAQ (reference sequence). CDR3 protein: CASRRGEAFNYGYTF. The CDR3 DNA reads TGTGCCAGCAGGAGGGGGGAGGCGTTTAACTATGGCTACACCTTC.

J is TRBJ1-1 and V is TRBV11-2; D is unclear. This CDR3 spans 14 amino acids. V lost 5 bases and J lost 0, with 10 bases in between. Germline CDR1 reads SGHAT; CDR2 reads FQNNGV. In DNA form, the CDR3 reads TGTGCCAGCAGCCCCTTGACTATGAACACTGAAGCTTTCTTT. This sequence encodes CASSPLTMNTEAFF.

The rearrangement links TRBV9 to TRBJ2-3; 8 bases match TRBD2. Germline CDR1 SGDLS, CDR2 YYNGEE. This CDR3 has 17 residues. With V trimmed by 2 bases and J by 6 bases, 14 bases remained unmatched. This CDR3 is CASSVGLSGNFIDTQYF. DNA of the CDR3: TGTGCCAGCAGCGTTGGCCTTAGCGGGAATTTTATTGATACGCAGTATTTT.

The rearrangement links TRBV2 to TRBJ1-1; D is uncertain. CDR1 and CDR2 from the germline V gene are SNHLY and FYNNEI. V was pared by 2 bases and J by 0 bases, with 13 bases between. This CDR3 is 16 amino acids long. DNA of the CDR3: TGTGCCAGCAGTGAACCAGGACGAAGTCTGAACACTGAAGCTTTCTTT. Protein: CASSEPGRSLNTEAFF.

This clone was found once. The chain combines TRBV18 with TRBJ1-1, with a weak D call TRBD1 (5 bases). Per the germline V gene, CDR1 is KGHSH and CDR2 is LQKENI. The length of the CDR3 is 14 residues. Trimming shortened V by 2 bases and J by 1 base, and 8 bases separated the two germline ends. The CDR3 loop reads CASSPGGTNTEAFF. CDR3 DNA sequence: TGTGCCAGCTCACCAGGGGGGACGAACACTGAAGCTTTCTTT.

The V and J genes are TRBV2 and TRBJ2-1; 7 positions agree with TRBD1. Germline CDR1 SNHLY, CDR2 FYNNEI. CDR3 length: 17 amino acids. Losses at the gene ends were 4 bases for V and 6 bases for J; bases not matched to a gene: 15. The CDR3 nucleotides read TGTGCCAGCAGTGTTGAAGGGGGCCCATTCGGCAGCAATGAGCAGTTCTTC. Protein: CASSVEGGPFGSNEQFF.

The DNA for the CDR3 is TGCGCCAGCAGTCAGCGGGGCCCTAGCTCCTACGAGCAGTACTTC. The encoded protein is CASSQRGPSSYEQYF. The V and J genes are TRBV4-1 and TRBJ2-7, with 7 bases that match TRBD2. Looked up from germline, CDR1 is MGHRA and CDR2 is YSYEKL. The V and J ends lost 6 bases and 0 bases, in that order; junction bases with no gene match: 8. The CDR3 is made up of 15 amino acids.

The chain couples TRBV27 to TRBJ1-2; TRBD1 matches at 9 bases. Germline V gives CDR1 MNHEY, CDR2 SMNVEV (reference sequence). V lost 7 bases, J lost 1 base, and 7 bases stayed unmatched. This CDR3 spans 15 amino acids. CDR3 sequence: CASTRTGEGNYGYTF. CDR3 coding DNA: TGTGCCAGCACCCGGACAGGGGAGGGTAACTATGGCTACACCTTC.

This clone was recorded a few times. The chain recombines TRBV19 with TRBJ2-5; 12 nucleotides line up with TRBD2. CDR1 is LNHDA and CDR2 is SQIVND in the germline V gene (reference sequence). This CDR3 has 15 amino acids. The J segment lost 5 bases and the V segment lost 5 bases, leaving 6 bases of the junction unmatched. CDR3 in amino acids: CASSPGLAGSETQYF. The DNA for the CDR3 is TGTGCCAGTAGTCCCGGACTAGCGGGATCGGAGACCCAGTACTTC.

This clone was seen a single time. This chain joins TRBV27 and TRBJ2-5, with 8 bases matching TRBD1. The CDR3 runs 17 residues. V lost 6 bases to trimming and J lost 5 bases; unmatched junction nucleotides: 17. Germline V gene lookup returns CDR1 MNHEY and CDR2 SMNVEV (reference sequence). The DNA for the CDR3 is TGTGCCAGCAGAAGAAAAGGGGCAGGGGGCGGAGTGGAGACCCAGTACTTC. It yields the protein CASRRKGAGGGVETQYF.

The sample holds one count of this clone. This rearrangement joins TRBV11-2 to TRBJ1-2, with D unclear. The CDR3 spans 14 residues. Germline V lookup: CDR1 SGHAT, CDR2 FQNNGV. V dropped 5 bases and J dropped 3 bases, with 13 bases sitting between them. The CDR3 loop reads CASSPIMRYYGYTF. In nucleotides, the CDR3 is TGTGCCAGCAGCCCAATTATGCGGTACTATGGCTACACCTTC.

V gene TRBV18 combines with J gene TRBJ2-1; 11 nucleotides match TRBD2. This CDR3 has 16 amino acids. The junction had 4 bases not matched to a gene; V was cut back by 3 bases and J by 3 bases. Germline V lookup: CDR1 KGHSH, CDR2 LQKENI. The CDR3 protein is CASSPRTSGRYNEQFF. The CDR3 region has the DNA TGTGCCAGCTCACCTCGGACTAGCGGGCGCTACAATGAGCAGTTCTTC.

V gene TRBV5-1 combines with J gene TRBJ2-1, with 7 bases lining up with TRBD1. V shed 5 bases, J shed 4 bases, and the junction held 9 bases outside the gene matches. The germline gives CDR1 SGHRS, CDR2 YFSETQ. CDR3 length: 15 residues. The CDR3 DNA follows: TGCGCCAGCAGTCTGGACAGGTTGGGGTACAATGAGCAGTTCTTC. Its protein product is CASSLDRLGYNEQFF.

There are a few counts of this clone. V usage is TRBV19 and J usage is TRBJ2-5; possibly TRBD1 or TRBD2 for D (6 bases each). In germline, CDR1 is LNHDA, CDR2 SQIVND (reference sequence). V lost 3 bases, J lost 4 bases, and 12 bases lay in between. This CDR3 has 14 residues. Here the CDR3 DNA reads TGTGCCAGTAGTATCCTCGGGGGCGCAGAGACCCAGTACTTC. It yields the protein CASSILGGAETQYF.

V is TRBV18 and J is TRBJ2-3; D possibly corresponds to TRBD1 (6 bases). The germline V gene encodes CDR1 KGHSH and CDR2 LQKENI. The germline V and J ends were trimmed by 2 bases and 4 bases, with 10 bases remaining between them. The CDR3 contains 14 residues. In DNA form, the CDR3 reads TGTGCCAGCTCACCAGGGGGCCGTGCAGATACGCAGTATTTT. Its translation is CASSPGGRADTQYF.

The chain couples TRBV28 to TRBJ1-5; the D gene is possibly TRBD1 (6 bases). The CDR3 runs 14 residues. Trimming stripped 5 bases from V and 6 bases from J, with 14 bases between. The V gene's germline CDR1 is MDHEN and CDR2 SYDVKM. DNA for the CDR3: TGTGCCAGCAGTCTTCAGGGGAAGGGTCAGCCCCAGCATTTT. Residues: CASSLQGKGQPQHF.

The rearrangement joins TRBV28 to TRBJ2-3; no reliable D call. V lost 3 bases, J lost 1 base, and 8 bases lay in between. Germline loops: CDR1 MDHEN, CDR2 SYDVKM. The CDR3 is 14 amino acids. CDR3 protein: CASSFVAGTDTQYF. The CDR3 DNA reads TGTGCCAGCAGTTTCGTGGCGGGCACAGATACGCAGTATTTT.

The rearrangement links TRBV28 to TRBJ2-7, with D unclear. The germline gives CDR1 MDHEN, CDR2 SYDVKM. V was clipped by 3 bases and J by 2 bases, with 20 bases between them. The CDR3 covers 17 residues. The CDR3 loop is CASSLIWARERTYEQYF. The CDR3 DNA sequence: TGTGCCAGCAGTTTGATTTGGGCAAGAGAAAGAACCTACGAGCAGTACTTC.

The V call is TRBV27, the J call TRBJ2-1; the D gene is possibly TRBD1 (6 bases). Looked up from germline, CDR1 is MNHEY and CDR2 is SMNVEV (reference sequence). The length of the CDR3 is 12 residues. The germline V and J ends were trimmed by 7 bases and 15 bases, with 19 bases remaining between them. The CDR3 loop reads CASKPQGRQPFF. DNA for the CDR3: TGTGCCAGCAAACCACAGGGTCGTCAGCCGTTCTTC.

This rearrangement joins TRBV25-1 to TRBJ2-7; 7 nucleotides agree with TRBD1. The CDR3 is 12 amino acids. The V gene's germline CDR1 is MGHDK and CDR2 SYGVNS. J gave up 7 bases and V 5 bases, and 5 bases lay outside the gene matches. Here the CDR3 DNA reads TGTGCCAGCAGTAGGGACAGTAGTGAGCAGTACTTC. It encodes CASSRDSSEQYF.